Below are 29 T cell receptor beta chains sequenced from a single sample in a study of T cells in Graves' hyperthyroidism and ophthalmopathy (dated by TCRdb to about 2019). The library was generated by multiplex PCR. This sample was sequenced with an Illumina HiSeq 2000. The TCR beta CDR3 regions were amplified from RNA transcripts. A first-round RT-PCR of the TCR CDR3 used the HTBI primer set with the Qiagen OneStep RT-PCR kit. Through fastp at Q25 and MiXCR, TCRdb rebuilt clones from the public reads, retaining in-frame beta chains. Every entry covers one CDR3 protein and lists the most common genes and DNA from its rows. In all, the sample holds 450,000 to 600,000 distinct CDR3 sequences, and approximately 15% of those were seen once. Clones ranked in the top ten supply 11% to 15% of the sample. The sample consisted of blood. Receptors originate from a woman between 35 and 50 years old with Graves' hyperthyroidism.

This clonotype was seen at least ten times. This chain links TRBV24-1 with TRBJ2-5; D gene unclear. Germline V gene data show CDR1 as KGHDR and CDR2 as SFDVKD. V lost 7 bases to trimming and J lost 1 base, with 12 bases between them. This CDR3 comprises 14 residues. This CDR3 reads CATSPPTVQETQYF. CDR3 DNA: TGTGCCACCAGCCCTCCGACGGTCCAAGAGACCCAGTACTTC.

Many counts were recorded for this clonotype. The V and J genes are TRBV28 and TRBJ2-7; a possible D gene is TRBD1 (5 bases). With 10 bases removed from V and 3 bases from J, the gap between germline ends came to 13 bases. Germline loops: CDR1 MDHEN, CDR2 SYDVKM. The CDR3 sequence is 12 residues long. The CDR3: CATKTGFYEQYF. For the CDR3, the DNA is TGTGCCACCAAAACAGGATTCTACGAGCAGTACTTC.

This clonotype was seen at least ten times. The CDR3 DNA sequence: TGTGCCAGCAGCTTAGGTCCGGGGGGCGGCTATGGCTACACCTTC. Protein sequence: CASSLGPGGGYGYTF. V gene TRBV5-4 combines with J gene TRBJ1-2; D may be TRBD1 (6 bases). The V end lost 2 bases, the J end lost 4 bases, and 15 bases lay between the germline ends. The CDR3 spans 15 residues. From germline, CDR1 is SGHNT and CDR2 YYREEE (reference sequence).

This clonotype was recorded many times. V usage is TRBV5-1 and J usage is TRBJ1-1, with a possible D match to TRBD1 (6 bases). Germline lookup yields CDR1 SGHRS and CDR2 YFSETQ. V was pared by 3 bases and J by 6 bases, with 18 bases between. CDR3 length: 15 amino acids. The CDR3 coding sequence is TGCGCCAGCAGCTACGTCACAGGGTATGGATCTGAAGCTTTCTTT. This translates into CASSYVTGYGSEAFF. Filled out from reference TRBV5-1 and TRBJ1-1, the complete variable domain reads KAGVTQTPRYLIKTRGQQVTLSCSPISGHRSVSWYQQTPGQGLQFLFEYFSETQRNKGNFPGRFSGRQFSNSRSEMNVSTLELGDSALYLCASSYVTGYGSEAFFGQGTRLTVV.

This clonotype was seen a handful of times. This CDR3 is CASREGTGEYF. The CDR3 DNA follows: TGTGCCAGCAGAGAGGGGACAGGGGAGTACTTC. The V call is TRBV28, the J call TRBJ2-5; the match to TRBD1 covers 10 bases. V dropped 6 bases and J dropped 12; count of bases not matched to a gene: 4. The length of the CDR3 is 11 residues. In germline, CDR1 is MDHEN, CDR2 SYDVKM.

V gene TRBV9 combines with J gene TRBJ2-2; D gene uncertain. CDR1 is SGDLS and CDR2 is YYNGEE in the germline V gene. V gave up 1 base and J gave up 1 base, with 5 bases separating them. The CDR3 runs to 14 residues. CDR3 residues: CASSVNLNTGELFF. DNA of the CDR3: TGTGCCAGCAGCGTAAACTTGAACACCGGGGAGCTGTTTTTT. Drawing the rest from reference TRBV9 and TRBJ2-2, the complete variable domain is DSGVTQTPKHLITATGQRVTLRCSPRSGDLSVYWYQQSLDQGLQFLIQYYNGEERAKGNILERFSAQQFPDLHSELNLSSLELGDSALYFCASSVNLNTGELFFGEGSRLTVL.

This clonotype was picked up many times. The V and J genes are TRBV11-3 and TRBJ2-7; D is perhaps TRBD1 (5 bases). Germline V gene lookup returns CDR1 SGHNT and CDR2 YENEEA. With 0 bases removed from V and 2 bases from J, the gap between germline ends came to 8 bases. The CDR3 runs to 14 residues. DNA of the CDR3: TGTGCCAGCAGCTTAGATTCAGGGACCTACGAGCAGTACTTC. Its protein product is CASSLDSGTYEQYF.

The V gene is TRBV5-1, the J gene TRBJ1-1; TRBD1 agrees at 7 bases. The CDR3 is 14 residues long. J was trimmed by 5 bases and V by 6 bases; bases with no gene match: 10. Germline CDR1 and CDR2: SGHRS and YFSETQ. Written as DNA, the CDR3 is TGCGCCAGCAACTCAGGACAGGTGCTAACTGAAGCTTTCTTT. Translated, it gives CASNSGQVLTEAFF.

The sample holds many counts of this clonotype. This chain links TRBV2 with TRBJ2-6; D is unresolved. In germline, CDR1 is SNHLY, CDR2 FYNNEI. Trimming took 5 bases from V and 1 from J, leaving 6 bases between them. The CDR3 is 14 residues long. CDR3 residues: CASSRESGANVLTF. CDR3 in DNA: TGTGCCAGCAGTAGAGAGTCTGGGGCCAACGTCCTGACTTTC.

This clonotype was seen at least ten times. The V and J genes are TRBV6-1 and TRBJ2-7; D is perhaps TRBD2 (6 bases). CDR3 length: 11 amino acids. CDR1 and CDR2 (germline): MNHNS, SASEGT. Trimming cost V 10 bases and J 7 bases, with 14 bases left between them. CDR3 sequence (DNA): TGTGCCACCCACAATGGGGGGGAGCAGTACTTC. Its translation: CATHNGGEQYF.

This clonotype has at least ten counts. The chain carries TRBV2 and TRBJ2-5, with no clear D. Per germline, CDR1 SNHLY and CDR2 FYNNEI. Trimming took 2 bases from V and 2 from J, leaving 12 bases between them. The CDR3 runs 15 residues. The CDR3 here is CASSELGQAQETQYF. CDR3 sequence (DNA): TGTGCCAGCAGTGAATTAGGGCAGGCACAAGAGACCCAGTACTTC.

There are many counts of this clonotype. The J gene is TRBJ2-1, the V gene TRBV3-1, with TRBD1 as a possible D gene (7 bases). In germline, CDR1 is LGHDT, CDR2 YNNKEL (reference sequence). The ends were cut back, 5 bases at V and 2 bases at J, with 13 bases in the middle. The CDR3 has 15 residues. Here the CDR3 reads CASSAGQLTYNEQFF. DNA for the CDR3: TGTGCCAGCAGCGCGGGACAGCTCACCTACAATGAGCAGTTCTTC.

This clonotype was detected ten times or more. As DNA, the CDR3 is TGTGCCAGCAGACTCGGGACTAGCGAAACCTACGAGCAGTACTTC. The encoded protein is CASRLGTSETYEQYF. The chain joins TRBV2 to TRBJ2-7, with 10 bases that match TRBD2. CDR1 and CDR2 from the germline V gene are SNHLY and FYNNEI. V lost 6 bases to trimming and J lost 2 bases; unmatched junction nucleotides: 7. CDR3 length equals 15 residues.

This clonotype has a count of ten or more. The chain employs TRBV6-1 and TRBJ1-5, with 9 bases fitting TRBD1. V dropped 6 bases and J dropped 6; count of bases not matched to a gene: 9. The CDR3 spans 15 residues. CDR1 is MNHNS, CDR2 SASEGT, per germline. As DNA, the CDR3 is TGTGCCAGCAGGGCGGATGGGACAGGGTTTCAGCCCCAGCATTTT. Its protein is CASRADGTGFQPQHF.

This clonotype was seen many times. V gene TRBV6-2 or TRBV6-3 combines with J gene TRBJ1-2; a possible D gene is TRBD1 (6 bases). CDR1 is MNHEY, CDR2 SVGEGT, per germline. The CDR3 has 14 residues. Deletions cut 5 bases from V and 5 bases from J, with 15 bases between. Here the CDR3 reads CASSHKQGQYGYTF. DNA of the CDR3: TGTGCCAGCAGTCACAAACAGGGCCAATATGGCTACACCTTC.

This clonotype has ten or more counts. The chain recombines TRBV18 with TRBJ1-1; D not certain. Trimming removed 0 bases from V and 5 bases from J, with 10 bases in between. This CDR3 contains 14 residues. Per the germline V gene, CDR1 is KGHSH and CDR2 is LQKENI. CDR3 in amino acids: CASSPPLGQTEAFF. As DNA, the CDR3 is TGTGCCAGCTCACCACCGTTAGGTCAGACTGAAGCTTTCTTT.

V is TRBV5-8 and J is TRBJ2-7; 7 bases are a match to TRBD1. CDR1 SGHTS and CDR2 YDEGEE come from the germline V gene. The CDR3 spans 19 residues. The ends lost 4 bases at V and 0 bases at J; junction bases unmatched: 19. This CDR3 reads CASSQDRDSKRSYSYEQYF. CDR3 DNA: TGTGCCAGCAGCCAGGACCGGGACAGCAAAAGATCCTACTCCTACGAGCAGTACTTC.

This clonotype was detected many times. The chain is built from TRBV20-1 and TRBJ1-5; no definite D call. Per the germline V gene, CDR1 is DFQATT and CDR2 is SNEGSKA (reference sequence). There are 16 residues in the CDR3. Trimming took 0 bases from V and 1 from J, leaving 13 bases between them. CDR3 sequence: CSARDEVWKSNQPQHF. In nucleotides, the CDR3 is TGCAGTGCTAGAGATGAGGTTTGGAAGAGCAATCAGCCCCAGCATTTT.

The table lists this clonotype with a few counts. The V call is TRBV30, the J call TRBJ2-7; 9 bases align to TRBD2. The trim removed 0 bases at V and 7 bases at J, leaving 7 bases unmatched. Germline V gene lookup returns CDR1 GTSNPN and CDR2 SVGIG (reference sequence). The CDR3 is 14 residues long. CDR3 sequence reads: CAWSVGRGGGEQYF. The CDR3 region has the DNA TGTGCCTGGAGTGTGGGGCGGGGGGGCGGTGAGCAGTACTTC.

This clonotype was detected many times. The chain joins TRBV3-1 to TRBJ2-7; D remains unclear. CDR3 length: 13 amino acids. V was pared by 6 bases and J by 4 bases, with 13 bases between. CDR1 is LGHDT and CDR2 is YNNKEL in the germline V gene (reference sequence). The CDR3 DNA follows: TGTGCCAGCAGGGGCCTGCCAACTTACGAGCAGTACTTC. The encoded protein is CASRGLPTYEQYF.

This clonotype was found many times. V is TRBV20-1 and J is TRBJ1-4; D may be TRBD1 (6 bases). The CDR3 has 15 residues. V was trimmed by 0 bases and J by 6 bases, leaving 14 bases between them. Per the germline V gene, CDR1 is DFQATT and CDR2 is SNEGSKA (reference sequence). The CDR3 is CSARDHSSGDEKLFF. In DNA form, the CDR3 reads TGCAGTGCTAGAGATCACTCGTCAGGGGATGAAAAACTGTTTTTT.

This clonotype was detected ten times or more. The V gene is TRBV2, the J gene TRBJ1-1; no definite D call. The CDR3 contains 13 residues. The germline V gene encodes CDR1 SNHLY and CDR2 FYNNEI. Trimming stripped 3 bases from V and 5 bases from J, with 10 bases between. Here the CDR3 reads CASSDTLGTEAFF. CDR3 nucleotide sequence: TGTGCCAGCAGTGACACCCTGGGGACTGAAGCTTTCTTT. The complete variable domain, with remaining parts taken from reference TRBV2 and TRBJ1-1, reads EPEVTQTPSHQVTQMGQEVILRCVPISNHLYFYWYRQILGQKVEFLVSFYNNEISEKSEIFDDQFSVERPDGSNFTLKIRSTKLEDSAMYFCASSDTLGTEAFFGQGTRLTVV.

This clonotype was found many times. The J gene is TRBJ2-7, the V gene TRBV2; 7 bases match TRBD1. The germline V gene has CDR1 SNHLY and CDR2 FYNNEI. V shed 1 base and J 5 bases; nucleotides not matched to a gene: 2. This CDR3 is 13 amino acids long. This CDR3 is CASSEDGTDEQYF. In DNA, the CDR3 is TGTGCCAGCAGTGAAGACGGGACAGACGAGCAGTACTTC.

There are a few counts of this clonotype. At one end the junction does not follow the germline gene, possibly because of a read error. The chain joins TRBV30 to TRBJ2-1, with D unclear. Germline loops: CDR1 GTSNPN, CDR2 SVGIG (reference sequence). CDR3 length: 12 residues. CDR3 residues: CARAATYNEQLF. CDR3 in DNA: TGTGCCCGGGCGGCAACCTACAATGAGCAGCTCTTC.

The chain combines TRBV7-8 with TRBJ1-6; D is unresolved. V was shortened by 1 base and J by 13 bases, with 11 bases between the two germline ends. CDR1 and CDR2 from the germline V gene are SGHVS and FQNEAQ. This CDR3 has 13 residues. In DNA, the CDR3 is TGTGCCAGCAGCTTAGGCCGCTCGTCGCCCCTCCACTTT. It codes for CASSLGRSSPLHF. Full variable domain (outside the CDR3, taken from reference TRBV7-8 and TRBJ1-6): GAGVSQSPRYKVAKRGQDVALRCDPISGHVSLFWYQQALGQGPEFLTYFQNEAQLDKSGLPSDRFFAERPEGSVSTLKIQRTQQEDSAVYLCASSLGRSSPLHFGNGTRLTVT.

The chain joins TRBV11-3 to TRBJ2-1; 7 bases align to TRBD1. V lost 0 bases to trimming and J lost 5 bases; unmatched junction nucleotides: 13. The CDR3 spans 18 residues. CDR1 and CDR2 (germline): SGHNT, YENEEA. CDR3 amino acids: CASSLEGWGTDPHNEQFF. DNA of the CDR3: TGTGCCAGCAGCTTAGAGGGATGGGGGACAGATCCTCACAATGAGCAGTTCTTC.

With regard to this clonotype: A read error may explain this, as a much larger clone is one base away. The V and J genes are TRBV27 and TRBJ1-1; D remains ambiguous. CDR1 and CDR2 (germline): MNHEY, SMNVEV (reference sequence). There are 14 residues in the CDR3. Trimming pared 5 bases from V and 6 bases from J, leaving 16 bases between. CDR3 region: CASSIHPVEAEAFF. As DNA, the CDR3 is TGTGCCAGCAGTATCCACCCCGTGGAGGCTGAAGCTTTCTTT.

V gene TRBV12-3 or TRBV12-4 combines with J gene TRBJ1-2, with 9 bases that match TRBD1. There are 14 residues in the CDR3. Trimming took 7 bases from V and 8 from J; bases not matched to a gene: 11. For the CDR3, the DNA is TGTGCCAGCAACGCCGGGACAGGGAGTTACGGCTACACCTTC. Its translation: CASNAGTGSYGYTF.

This clonotype was picked up many times. CDR3 protein: CASSEVQGLSYEQYF. In DNA, the CDR3 is TGTGCCAGCAGTGAAGTTCAGGGGCTGTCCTACGAGCAGTACTTC. This chain links TRBV6-1 with TRBJ2-7, with D possibly TRBD1 on 6 matching bases. CDR3 length: 15 amino acids. Germline V gives CDR1 MNHNS, CDR2 SASEGT. V lost 1 base and J lost 1, with 11 bases in between.